The next 25 T cell receptor beta chains were all read from a single sample in a study of Tregs in tolerant kidney transplant recipients. The nonmyeloablative bone marrow transplants came from related graft donors, with transient mixed chimerism. Libraries were prepared by immunoSEQ multiplex PCR; TCRdb keeps only in-frame clonotypes and omits some of them. The data hold 20,000 to 25,000 clones, with over 70% observed a single time. This sample comprised CD8+ T cells from blood (PBMCs), obtained 6 months after the transplant. The receptors shown here come from a human patient who received a combined kidney and bone marrow transplant. Some of these T cells may belong to the graft donor.

The V gene is TRBV9, the J gene TRBJ1-1; D gene uncertain. Trimming shortened V by 4 bases and J by 4 bases, and 11 bases separated the two germline ends. The CDR3 totals 13 residues. Germline values: CDR1 SGDLS, CDR2 YYNGEE. The CDR3 DNA reads as TGTGCCAGCAGCCTATGGGGAGGCACTGAAGCTTTCTTT. Amino acids: CASSLWGGTEAFF.

J is TRBJ2-1 and V is TRBV27; D is uncertain. From germline, CDR1 is MNHEY and CDR2 SMNVEV (reference sequence). V was trimmed by 3 bases and J by 5 bases, leaving 11 bases between them. The CDR3 consists of 14 residues. The CDR3 DNA follows: TGTGCCAGCAGTTTTTCGCTAGGAGACAATGAGCAGTTCTTC. It yields the protein CASSFSLGDNEQFF.

The chain couples TRBV7-2 to TRBJ2-7; TRBD2 agrees at 9 bases. This CDR3 comprises 16 residues. V shed 3 bases and J 1 base; nucleotides not matched to a gene: 7. Germline V gene sequence: CDR1 SGHTA, CDR2 FQGNSA. The CDR3 nucleotides are TGTGCCAGCAGCTTCCCCCTAGCGGGGCTTTCCTACGAGCAGTACTTC. Translation gives CASSFPLAGLSYEQYF.

V usage is TRBV7-8 and J usage is TRBJ2-7; the match to TRBD2 covers 14 bases. This CDR3 spans 17 amino acids. Germline V gene lookup returns CDR1 SGHVS and CDR2 FQNEAQ. The ends lost 5 bases at V and 4 bases at J; junction bases unmatched: 10. CDR3 in amino acids: CASSLGLAGAQGYEQYF. For the CDR3, the DNA is TGTGCCAGCAGCCTGGGACTAGCGGGAGCCCAGGGATACGAGCAGTACTTC.

The J gene is TRBJ2-7, the V gene TRBV7-8; no clear D. Trimming stripped 1 base from V and 1 base from J, with 5 bases between. This CDR3 has 13 residues. Germline CDR1 SGHVS, CDR2 FQNEAQ. This CDR3 is CASSLGPSYEQYF. CDR3 nucleotide sequence: TGTGCCAGCAGCTTAGGTCCGTCCTACGAGCAGTACTTC.

This chain connects TRBV9 to TRBJ1-1, with 12 bases that match TRBD1. CDR3 length: 17 amino acids. V shed 4 bases, J shed 0 bases, and the junction held 7 bases outside the gene matches. Germline CDR1 SGDLS, CDR2 YYNGEE. CDR3 in DNA: TGTGCCAGCAGCACCCGGGACAGGGGGCTCGTGAACACTGAAGCTTTCTTT. Translated, it gives CASSTRDRGLVNTEAFF.

This clone has only one observation. The rearrangement joins TRBV4-3 to TRBJ1-2; perhaps TRBD1 as D (6 bases). The CDR3 loop spans 16 amino acids. Per the germline V gene, CDR1 is LGHNA and CDR2 is YSLEER. The V gene lost 7 bases and the J gene lost 2 bases, with 20 bases spanning the gap. The CDR3: CASNPGHRFSNYGYTF. The CDR3 region has the DNA TGCGCCAGCAACCCGGGACACAGATTTAGCAACTATGGCTACACCTTC.

V usage is TRBV10-3 and J usage is TRBJ2-2; D perhaps matches TRBD2 (5 bases). CDR1 is ENHRY and CDR2 is SYGVKD in the germline V gene. The CDR3 is made up of 13 amino acids. The V and J ends lost 2 bases and 6 bases respectively, with 7 bases between them. This CDR3 reads CAISERESGELFF. CDR3 coding DNA: TGTGCCATCAGTGAGCGGGAATCCGGGGAGCTGTTTTTT.

This clone was seen only a few times. J is TRBJ2-7 and V is TRBV9, with D perhaps matching TRBD2 (5 bases). CDR1 SGDLS and CDR2 YYNGEE come from the germline V gene. The CDR3 length is 15 residues. The V end was cut by 3 bases, the J end by 4 bases, with 17 bases between. Written as DNA, the CDR3 is TGTGCCAGCAGCGCGTCGGAAGCGGCCCTATACGAGCAGTACTTC. Residues: CASSASEAALYEQYF. The full variable domain, completed using reference TRBV9 and TRBJ2-7, is DSGVTQTPKHLITATGQRVTLRCSPRSGDLSVYWYQQSLDQGLQFLIQYYNGEERAKGNILERFSAQQFPDLHSELNLSSLELGDSALYFCASSASEAALYEQYFGPGTRLTVT.

This chain joins TRBV1 and TRBJ1-2; TRBD1, the table's D call, lacks a check against the DNA. TRBV1 is a documented pseudogene. This CDR3 region has 15 residues. In nucleotides, the CDR3 is TGCACCAGCAGCCACAAGCTTACAGGGGCCAATGGCTACACCTTC. Its protein is CTSSHKLTGANGYTF.

V is TRBV4-2 and J is TRBJ2-1; TRBD2 might be the D (6 bases). Germline values: CDR1 LGHNA, CDR2 YNFKEQ. V was cut by 0 bases and J by 4 bases, with 13 bases left in between. The CDR3 runs 16 residues. The CDR3 spells CASSQEPGERYNEQFF. CDR3 sequence (DNA): TGTGCCAGCAGCCAAGAGCCGGGGGAGCGTTACAATGAGCAGTTCTTC.

This chain joins TRBV7-9 and TRBJ1-2, with a tentative D call TRBD1 (5 bases). The CDR3 consists of 12 residues. V dropped 6 bases and J dropped 3 bases, with 8 bases sitting between them. The germline V gene has CDR1 SEHNR and CDR2 FQNEAQ (reference sequence). The CDR3 DNA reads as TGTGCCAGCAGTATGGGGCACTATGGCTACACCTTC. Translating gives CASSMGHYGYTF.

J is TRBJ2-3 and V is TRBV19; 10 positions agree with TRBD2. Per germline, CDR1 LNHDA and CDR2 SQIVND (reference sequence). V lost 0 bases to trimming and J lost 4 bases; unmatched junction nucleotides: 7. The CDR3 consists of 17 residues. CDR3 sequence (DNA): TGTGCCAGTAGTATAGACCCTAGCGGGAGTAATTCAGATACGCAGTATTTT. Its translation: CASSIDPSGSNSDTQYF. The variable domain in full, completed from reference TRBV19 and TRBJ2-3, reads DGGITQSPKYLFRKEGQNVTLSCEQNLNHDAMYWYRQDPGQGLRLIYYSQIVNDFQKGDIAEGYSVSREKKESFPLTVTSAQKNPTAFYLCASSIDPSGSNSDTQYFGPGTRLTVL.

The chain joins TRBV30 to TRBJ1-4, with D uncertain. Germline CDR1 reads GTSNPN; CDR2 reads SVGIG (reference sequence). CDR3 length: 13 amino acids. Trimming removed 0 bases from V and 5 bases from J, with 7 bases in between. In nucleotides, the CDR3 is TGTGCCTGGAGTGTTAGTAAAAATGAAAAACTGTTTTTT. It translates to CAWSVSKNEKLFF.

J is TRBJ1-2 and V is TRBV9; no definite D call. The CDR3 has 19 residues. V was clipped by 0 bases and J by 0 bases, with 21 bases between them. Looked up from germline, CDR1 is SGDLS and CDR2 is YYNGEE. CDR3: CASSVETYRLSSTNYGYTF. Written as DNA, the CDR3 is TGTGCCAGCAGCGTAGAGACGTACAGATTATCCTCCACTAACTATGGCTACACCTTC. Together with reference TRBV9 and TRBJ1-2, the CDR3 gives the full variable domain: DSGVTQTPKHLITATGQRVTLRCSPRSGDLSVYWYQQSLDQGLQFLIQYYNGEERAKGNILERFSAQQFPDLHSELNLSSLELGDSALYFCASSVETYRLSSTNYGYTFGSGTRLTVV.

The J gene is TRBJ1-2, the V gene TRBV27, with 12 bases lining up with TRBD1. Germline V CDR1 and CDR2: MNHEY, SMNVEV (reference sequence). The CDR3 runs to 14 residues. Trimming cost V 6 bases and J 6 bases; bases outside gene matches: 5. Here the CDR3 reads CASSQGQGADGYTF. Here the CDR3 DNA reads TGTGCCAGCAGCCAGGGACAGGGGGCTGATGGCTACACCTTC.

The J gene is TRBJ1-1, the V gene TRBV19; no definite D call. Between the trimmed V and J ends, which lost 3 bases and 3 bases, there was a span of 5 bases. From germline, CDR1 is LNHDA and CDR2 SQIVND (reference sequence). The CDR3 has 12 amino acids. The CDR3 loop is CASSISDTEAFF. The CDR3 bases are TGTGCCAGTAGTATTTCAGACACTGAAGCTTTCTTT.

This clone was observed a handful of times. For the CDR3, the DNA is TGCGCCAGCAGCCAAGTGTCTACAGGGGATGGCTACACCTTC. It encodes CASSQVSTGDGYTF. V gene TRBV4-1 combines with J gene TRBJ1-2, with TRBD1 matching 7 bases. Germline assignment: CDR1 MGHRA and CDR2 YSYEKL. The CDR3 covers 14 residues. J gave up 6 bases and V 1 base, and 5 bases lay outside the gene matches.

The J gene is TRBJ2-7, the V gene TRBV27; the D gene is possibly TRBD1 (6 bases). Germline CDR1 reads MNHEY; CDR2 reads SMNVEV (reference sequence). V was shortened by 8 bases and J by 1 base, with 12 bases between the two germline ends. The CDR3 is 13 residues long. As DNA, the CDR3 is TGTGCCAGCGGTCCAGGGGATTCCTACGAGCAGTACTTC. This translates into CASGPGDSYEQYF.

This chain links TRBV19 with TRBJ2-1; D perhaps matches TRBD1 (5 bases). Germline V CDR1 and CDR2: LNHDA, SQIVND (reference sequence). V was cut by 2 bases and J by 0 bases, with 11 bases left in between. The CDR3 runs to 16 residues. The DNA for the CDR3 is TGTGCCAGTAGTATACTCGACAGCTTCTCCTACAATGAGCAGTTCTTC. It codes for CASSILDSFSYNEQFF. Variable domain in full (rest from reference TRBV19 and TRBJ2-1): DGGITQSPKYLFRKEGQNVTLSCEQNLNHDAMYWYRQDPGQGLRLIYYSQIVNDFQKGDIAEGYSVSREKKESFPLTVTSAQKNPTAFYLCASSILDSFSYNEQFFGPGTRLTVL.

The chain links TRBV7-9 to TRBJ1-2; D possibly corresponds to TRBD1 (5 bases). The germline V gene encodes CDR1 SEHNR and CDR2 FQNEAQ (reference sequence). This CDR3 comprises 11 residues. The germline V and J ends were trimmed by 8 bases and 4 bases, with 8 bases remaining between them. The chain's CDR3 is CASVQGYGYTF. The CDR3 DNA follows: TGTGCCAGCGTCCAGGGCTATGGCTACACCTTC.

V usage is TRBV11-2 and J usage is TRBJ1-2; D gene uncertain. The germline CDR1 and CDR2 sequences are SGHAT and FQNNGV. CDR3 length: 13 residues. Trimming took 0 bases from V and 7 from J, leaving 9 bases between them. The CDR3 nucleotides read TGTGCCAGCAGCTTAGATTCTGCGGCTGGCTACACCTTC. This codes for CASSLDSAAGYTF.

In this sample, this clone turned up a few times. The rearrangement links TRBV27 to TRBJ1-2; TRBD1 is a possible D gene (5 bases). Trimming took off 6 bases at V and 4 bases at J, with 15 bases between the two ends. From germline, CDR1 is MNHEY and CDR2 SMNVEV (reference sequence). The CDR3 totals 14 residues. In DNA, the CDR3 is TGTGCCAGCAGCCTGGTCGCAGGGTCCTATGGCTACACCTTC. It specifies CASSLVAGSYGYTF.

The gene calls are TRBV2 and TRBJ2-1, with 11 bases that match TRBD1. V lost 8 bases and J lost 8; bases outside the gene matches: 5. This CDR3 region has 13 residues. The germline gives CDR1 SNHLY, CDR2 FYNNEI. The CDR3, as DNA: TGTGCCAGCGAAGGACAGGGGGCAGATGAGCAGTTCTTC. The encoded protein is CASEGQGADEQFF.

The chain links TRBV4-2 to TRBJ2-1; TRBD2 agrees at 12 bases. V lost 1 base, J lost 3 bases, and 7 bases stayed unmatched. The CDR3 is made up of 18 amino acids. Germline V gene sequence: CDR1 LGHNA, CDR2 YNFKEQ. CDR3 region: CASSQAGLAGGYYNEQFF. The CDR3 DNA sequence: TGTGCCAGCAGCCAAGCGGGTCTAGCGGGAGGGTACTACAATGAGCAGTTCTTC.